These 17 T cell receptor beta chains came from one sample sequenced in a study of blood T cells in healthy people across ages (dated by TCRdb to between 2014 and 2017). Library preparation was by 5' RACE. TCRdb records Illumina HiSeq 2500 as the sequencer. A second PCR of roughly 7 to 11 cycles was performed with a sample-barcoded 5' primer and a J-beta primer mix. TCRdb reworked the public reads: Q25 trimming with fastp, MiXCR clone assembly, productive beta chains retained. Rows matching on CDR3 protein sequence are summarized as one entry with the most common DNA and genes. The sample table shows 890,000 or so distinct CDR3 sequences, and 62% are seen once. The ten largest clones take up 25% to 35% of the sample. Input material: blood. These receptors came from a man younger than 40 in good health.

V usage is TRBV6-5 and J usage is TRBJ2-3, with TRBD2 as a possible D gene (6 bases). This CDR3 has 16 amino acids. Germline loops: CDR1 MNHEY, CDR2 SVGAGI. Trimming took off 0 bases at V and 3 bases at J, with 13 bases between the two ends. CDR3 residues: CASSYSGPAGTDTQYF. The DNA of the CDR3 is TGTGCCAGCAGTTACTCGGGGCCGGCGGGAACAGATACGCAGTATTTT.

This clonotype was counted at least ten times. The V and J genes are TRBV7-2 and TRBJ1-2, with no clear D. There are 13 residues in the CDR3. V dropped 1 base and J dropped 4 bases, with 7 bases sitting between them. Per germline, CDR1 SGHTA and CDR2 FQGNSA. The CDR3 DNA reads TGTGCCAGCAGCTTAGAGAGAGGCTATGGCTACACCTTC. Its translation: CASSLERGYGYTF.

The chain couples TRBV29-1 to TRBJ1-2; D unclear. This CDR3 is 10 amino acids long. Germline V lookup: CDR1 SQVTM, CDR2 ANQGSEA. The V and J ends lost 6 bases and 5 bases respectively, with 7 bases between them. CDR3 nucleotides: TGCAGCGTGACGACTTATGGCTACACCTTC. Encoded protein: CSVTTYGYTF.

The chain is built from TRBV5-1 and TRBJ1-1, with no clear D. Looked up from germline, CDR1 is SGHRS and CDR2 is YFSETQ. The V end lost 1 base, the J end lost 3 bases, and 16 bases lay between the germline ends. This CDR3 spans 16 amino acids. CDR3: CASSLSGAPRDTEAFF. DNA for the CDR3: TGCGCCAGCAGCTTGTCTGGCGCCCCGAGGGACACTGAAGCTTTCTTT.

The table lists this clonotype with a few counts. A read error may be the cause here, since a much bigger clone is one base away. The chain has TRBV20-1 and TRBJ2-7; D gene uncertain. Trimming took off 4 bases at V and 6 bases at J, with 22 bases between the two ends. The CDR3 runs to 15 residues. Germline V gene sequence: CDR1 DFQATT, CDR2 SNEGSKA (reference sequence). The CDR3 nucleotides read TGCAGTGCTACCGTTGCTGGGTCTGAATTCGGCGAGCAGTACTTC. This encodes CSATVAGSEFGEQYF.

The chain employs TRBV7-9 and TRBJ2-5; 8 bases align to TRBD2. Germline V lookup: CDR1 SEHNR, CDR2 FQNEAQ (reference sequence). V gave up 7 bases and J gave up 5 bases; unmatched junction bases: 9. CDR3 length: 14 residues. The DNA of the CDR3 is TGTGCCAGCACGCTGAGCGGGGGTGGTGAGACCCAGTACTTC. Translating gives CASTLSGGGETQYF.

The rearrangement joins TRBV6-5 to TRBJ2-1; D possibly uses TRBD1 or TRBD2 (5 bases each). V was shortened by 5 bases and J by 15 bases, with 20 bases between the two germline ends. This CDR3 region has 13 residues. Germline V lookup: CDR1 MNHEY, CDR2 SVGAGI. The CDR3 is CASSVTNSGTRFF. CDR3 sequence (DNA): TGTGCCAGCAGTGTGACCAACTCCGGGACCCGGTTCTTC.

The rearrangement uses TRBV25-1 and TRBJ2-1; TRBD2 matches 14 bases. The CDR3 has 16 amino acids. The germline CDR1 and CDR2 sequences are MGHDK and SYGVNS. Unmatched junction bases numbered 10, after V lost 3 bases and J lost 12 bases. DNA for the CDR3: TGTGCCAGCAGTGATTCGAGGACTAGCGGGGGGTCGGGGCAGTTCTTC. Residues: CASSDSRTSGGSGQFF.

The chain has TRBV7-2 and TRBJ2-5; D uncertain. CDR1 and CDR2 (germline): SGHTA, FQGNSA. V lost 3 bases and J lost 5, with 13 bases in between. The CDR3 spans 14 residues. Here the CDR3 reads CASSLTVTFETQYF. DNA of the CDR3: TGTGCCAGCAGCTTGACGGTGACCTTCGAGACCCAGTACTTC.

The chain employs TRBV2 and TRBJ1-2, with 10 nucleotides matching TRBD1. CDR1 SNHLY and CDR2 FYNNEI come from the germline V gene. The CDR3 contains 15 residues. Trimming removed 3 bases from V and 5 bases from J; junction bases left unmatched: 6. The chain's CDR3 is CASSDGTGVRYGYTF. In DNA form, the CDR3 reads TGTGCCAGCAGTGACGGGACAGGGGTGAGATATGGCTACACCTTC. Supplemented by reference TRBV2 and TRBJ1-2, the full variable domain reads EPEVTQTPSHQVTQMGQEVILRCVPISNHLYFYWYRQILGQKVEFLVSFYNNEISEKSEIFDDQFSVERPDGSNFTLKIRSTKLEDSAMYFCASSDGTGVRYGYTFGSGTRLTVV.

A few counts support this clonotype. The chain carries TRBV29-1 and TRBJ1-5; tentative D call: TRBD1 (5 bases). Germline CDR1 reads SQVTM; CDR2 reads ANQGSEA. Trimming left V 6 bases short and J 5 bases short, with 17 bases between. The CDR3 loop spans 14 amino acids. The CDR3 loop is CSVARGMGDQPQHF. CDR3 bases: TGCAGCGTAGCCCGGGGCATGGGGGATCAGCCCCAGCATTTT.

The V and J genes are TRBV9 and TRBJ2-1; 8 bases are a match to TRBD2. There are 13 residues in the CDR3. Losses at the gene ends were 3 bases for V and 8 bases for J; bases not matched to a gene: 4. Germline CDR1 and CDR2: SGDLS and YYNGEE. The CDR3 nucleotides read TGTGCCAGCAGCGCCGGGGGGGCCGATGAGCAGTTCTTC. Amino acids: CASSAGGADEQFF.

This clonotype has just a few counts. This chain joins TRBV29-1 and TRBJ2-7; D gene uncertain. Germline V gene lookup returns CDR1 SQVTM and CDR2 ANQGSEA. This CDR3 is 11 amino acids long. Trimming left V 0 bases short and J 4 bases short, with 4 bases between. Here the CDR3 reads CSVEEGYEQYF. DNA for the CDR3: TGCAGCGTTGAAGAGGGGTACGAGCAGTACTTC.

J is TRBJ2-3 and V is TRBV20-1, with D possibly being TRBD1 (6 bases). The germline CDR1 and CDR2 sequences are DFQATT and SNEGSKA (reference sequence). This CDR3 is built from 13 residues. This CDR3 reads CGLLGASTDTQYF. The DNA for the CDR3 is TGCGGGTTACTGGGGGCTAGCACAGATACGCAGTATTTT.

In this sample, this clonotype turned up a few times. This rearrangement joins TRBV6-5 to TRBJ2-7; TRBD2 agrees at 12 bases. The germline V gene encodes CDR1 MNHEY and CDR2 SVGAGI. The trim removed 5 bases at V and 3 bases at J, leaving 2 bases unmatched. The CDR3 loop spans 14 amino acids. Here the CDR3 reads CASSRLAGDYEQYF. The CDR3 region has the DNA TGTGCCAGCAGTCGACTAGCGGGGGACTACGAGCAGTACTTC.

The genes are TRBV12-3 or TRBV12-4 and TRBJ1-5, with D uncertain. The CDR3 sequence is 14 residues long. V was trimmed by 5 bases and J by 6 bases, leaving 14 bases between them. The CDR3, as DNA: TGTGCCAGCAGTCCCAGGCTGGGTACTCAGCCCCAGCATTTT. It yields the protein CASSPRLGTQPQHF.

CDR3 residues: CASSEGGSDQPQHF. CDR3 nucleotide sequence: TGTGCCAGCAGTGAAGGGGGGTCCGATCAGCCCCAGCATTTT. The chain couples TRBV25-1 to TRBJ1-5, with D possibly being TRBD1 (5 bases). This CDR3 has 14 amino acids. The V gene lost 2 bases and the J gene lost 5 bases, with 10 bases spanning the gap. Germline V gene data show CDR1 as MGHDK and CDR2 as SYGVNS.